Reported below is one T cell receptor (beta chain). The CDR3 totals 12 residues. Germline CDR1 reads SEHNR; CDR2 reads FQNEAQ (reference sequence). Trimming left V 8 bases short and J 6 bases short, with 14 bases between. This specimen comes from a study of cytomegalovirus exposure and HLA in healthy donors. The PCR had 60 Vbeta and 13 Jbeta primers. Sequencing used immunoSEQ multiplex PCR; TCRdb keeps in-frame clones, though not all of them. The sample table includes 150,000 or so clones. Nominal health characterized the donors when sampled, though unrecorded immune exposures were likely. The receptor was isolated from a woman between 45 and 60 years old in good health and CMV-seronegative. This chain uses TRBV7-9 with TRBJ2-7, with D tentatively TRBD2 (6 bases). The sequencing sample was made of PBMCs. The CDR3 DNA reads TGTGCCAGCGAACGCGGAGGGCGCGAGCAGTACTTC. As protein: CASERGGREQYF. Using reference TRBV7-9 and TRBJ2-7 for the parts outside the CDR3, the full variable domain is DTGVSQNPRHKITKRGQNVTFRCDPISEHNRLYWYRQTLGQGPEFLTYFQNEAQLEKSRLLSDRFSAERPKGSFSTLEIQRTEQGDSAMYLCASERGGREQYFGPGTRLTVT.